The 3 T cell receptor beta chains below come from one sample, sequenced in a study of cytomegalovirus exposure and HLA in healthy donors. The PCR had 60 Vbeta and 13 Jbeta primers. Repertoires were generated with immunoSEQ multiplex PCR, while TCRdb's copy carries only in-frame clones and drops some. The sample lists roughly 140,000 clones, roughly 83% occurring once. The material sequenced was PBMCs. The receptors here all came from a human donor in good health.

The DNA for the CDR3 is TGTGCCAGCAGCCTCAGCGGGGGGGCTTCAGATACGCAGTATTTT. Its translation: CASSLSGGASDTQYF. This sequence joins TRBV5-4 and TRBJ2-3; 10 bases are a match to TRBD2. The CDR3 loop spans 15 amino acids. Looked up from germline, CDR1 is SGHNT and CDR2 is YYREEE (reference sequence). V was clipped by 4 bases and J by 4 bases; unmatched bases: 6.

This clone was seen only a few times. The rearrangement joins TRBV27 to TRBJ2-3; 16 bases fit TRBD2. CDR1 MNHEY and CDR2 SMNVEV come from the germline V gene (reference sequence). CDR3 size: 15 residues. The CDR3 sequence: CASGYGTSGRAGQYF. For the CDR3, the DNA is TGTGCAAGCGGATACGGGACTAGCGGGAGGGCCGGGCAGTATTTT.

To note about this clone: The sample contains more than one DNA sequence encoding this CDR3. V usage is TRBV19 and J usage is TRBJ1-5; TRBD1 agrees at 8 bases. Germline trimming cut 5 bases from V and 2 bases from J; bases unmatched to any gene: 2. The germline gives CDR1 LNHDA, CDR2 SQIVND (reference sequence). CDR3 length: 14 amino acids. The CDR3 DNA follows: TGTGCCAGTAGTGTGACAGGGGGCAATCAGCCCCAGCATTTT. Residues: CASSVTGGNQPQHF.